This T cell receptor beta chain came from a study of blood T cells in healthy people across ages (dated by TCRdb to the mid-2010s). Notes on the research overall: In model experiments, template switching captured about one uniquely barcoded TCR beta cDNA molecule for every two T cells. To track age-related changes in TCR beta repertoire diversity, the study relied on deep sequencing normalized with unique cDNA molecular identifiers. To avoid experimental bias, donors of different ages were spread randomly across the sequencing lanes. Four age groups were formed from the donors: young (average 16 years), middle-aged (approximately 39), aged (about 62) and long-lived (around 82). For two donors (one aged 18 to 30 and one aged 80 or older), the study analyzed two additional independent replicas of 1 million unique cDNA reads from the same blood draw. The investigation overall reported the following: There was a strong correlation between observed TCR beta diversity and the percentage of naive T cells measured by flow cytometry. Observed TCR beta diversity per million T cells fell roughly linearly with age, and a significant reduction was already apparent by age around 44. Bulk unsorted PBMC profiling prevented conclusive comparison of naive and antigen-experienced compartments. Total diversity estimates from one million sequenced T cells were considered lower bounds and underestimates. Compared with the aged group, the long-lived group had more naive CD4+ T cells, fewer expanded clones and increased TCR diversity, a pattern suggesting age selection. Donor CMV infection status was unknown, potentially confounding age-related changes in expanded clonotypes.

The germline V gene sets CDR1 to SGDLS and CDR2 to YYNGEE. V is pared back by 3 bases and J by 6 bases, with 13 bases lying between the germline termini. From its cysteine to its phenylalanine, the CDR3 spans 14 amino acids. Just the 42-base CDR3 DNA is kept, in frame starting at base 1. Donors were around 37 systemically healthy Caucasian individuals from Russia aged roughly 6 to 95 years. Each donor gave approximately 9.3 milliliters of peripheral blood, collected into EDTA-treated Vacutainer tubes. PBMCs were isolated by Ficoll-Paque density-gradient centrifugation, with at least 6.5 million obtained per sample. Trizol reagent was used to extract total RNA from PBMCs, with at least 5.5 micrograms per sample. For every donor, flow cytometry on a PBMC aliquot measured the percentage of naive CD45RAhigh/CD27high T cells. Points on this clonotype: Its antigen is currently not known. No clone much larger than this one lies a single base away; base qualities are absent.

Receptors were amplified or captured by 5' RACE. The sample was run on an Illumina HiSeq 2500. A second PCR of 7 to 11 cycles was performed with a sample-barcoded 5' primer and a J-beta primer mix. A unique molecular identifier was introduced onto each TCR beta cDNA molecule by a template-switch 5' adaptor carrying 12 random nucleotides. Each sample yielded at least 2.5 million CDR3-containing paired-end reads. The Mint cDNA synthesis kit, primed by a TRBC-specific oligonucleotide, was used to synthesize first-strand cDNA from all RNA. Following uracil-DNA glycosylase treatment, a first 18-cycle PCR with universal primers M1SS and BC2_uni_R was performed on all cDNA. Per the authors' processing: For normalization, 1 million high-quality reads, each with a distinct molecular identifier, were randomly selected from each sample. Reads sharing molecular identifiers were discarded rather than binned into consensus sequences. MiTCR, run with a Q25 quality threshold and the strictest error-elimination algorithm, handled CDR3 identification, clonotype clustering and error correction. Lower-bound total TCR beta diversity was estimated with a nonparametric unseen species model using Euler transformation. TCRdb trimmed public reads at Q25 via fastp, called clones via MiXCR and kept in-frame beta chains. Every entry covers one CDR3 protein and lists the most common genes and DNA from its rows. TCRdb, rather than the study authors, made the V and J calls. This sample comprises about 1 million distinct CDR3 sequences, roughly 45% of them detected only once. The ten largest make up about 20% of the sample.

Sequenced material: blood. In this chain, TRBV9 is recombined with TRBJ2-1; the D gene is perhaps TRBD2, from 5 matching bases. This sequence was found in an older woman in good health. The nucleotide sequence is TGTGCCAGCAGCGCGTCCCTGGGAGCCAATGAGCAGTTCTTC. It translates as CASSASLGANEQFF.